These T cell receptor beta chains were read from a single sample in a study of blood T cell repertoires in COVID-19. TCRdb's table, derived via immunoSEQ multiplex PCR, lists solely in-frame clones and lacks some. The top ten clones hold nearly 8% of a sample with roughly 150,000 clones, 84% of them seen once. The material sequenced was PBMCs or T cells enriched from blood (not recorded which). The receptors stem from a woman aged 45-59 years who had recovered from COVID-19. The CDR3 runs from the conserved cysteine through the conserved F or W. The D gene is left open where the match is weak. The size of a clone is reported for some rows only, either as once, few or many, or as a class for expanded clones.

CDR3nt: TGTGCCAGCAGACCGGACAAGCGTAATAATTCACCCCTCCACTTT; CDR3aa: CASRPDKRNNSPLHF; v_gene: TRBV25-1; d_gene: -; j_gene: TRBJ1-6; abundance: -; len: 15
CDR3nt: TGTGCCAGCAGCTTAAGCCCGAGCGGGTTCTCTGGAAACACCATATATTTT; CDR3aa: CASSLSPSGFSGNTIYF; v_gene: TRBV7-3; d_gene: -; j_gene: TRBJ1-3; abundance: -; len: 17
CDR3nt: TGTGCCAGCAGCTTAAACTCGCCAGGCTCGTGGACCGGGGAGCTGTTTTTT; CDR3aa: CASSLNSPGSWTGELFF; v_gene: TRBV7-9; d_gene: -; j_gene: TRBJ2-2; abundance: -; len: 17
CDR3nt: TGTGCCAGCTCTCCCCGGGAAGAAGCTTTCTTT; CDR3aa: CASSPREEAFF; v_gene: TRBV12-3/TRBV12-4; d_gene: -; j_gene: TRBJ1-1; abundance: -; len: 11
CDR3nt: TGCGCCAGCAGTACGCCGGGGCAAGAGACCCAGTACTTC; CDR3aa: CASSTPGQETQYF; v_gene: TRBV5-1; d_gene: -; j_gene: TRBJ2-5; abundance: -; len: 13
CDR3nt: TGTGCCAGCAGTTACTCACGGACAGTGGGAAACACCATATATTTT; CDR3aa: CASSYSRTVGNTIYF; v_gene: TRBV6-5; d_gene: -; j_gene: TRBJ1-3; abundance: -; len: 15
CDR3nt: TGTGCCAGTACGGCCTGGGGGGTGTCCAATCAGCCCCAGCATTTT; CDR3aa: CASTAWGVSNQPQHF; v_gene: TRBV19; d_gene: -; j_gene: TRBJ1-5; abundance: -; len: 15
CDR3nt: TGTGCCAGCAGTTATTCAGGGTCCTATGGCTACACCTTC; CDR3aa: CASSYSGSYGYTF; v_gene: TRBV2; d_gene: -; j_gene: TRBJ1-2; abundance: -; len: 13
CDR3nt: TGTGCCAGCAGTCGACTAGCGGGAGAAGGAGAGCAGTTCTTC; CDR3aa: CASSRLAGEGEQFF; v_gene: TRBV2; d_gene: TRBD2; j_gene: TRBJ2-1; abundance: -; len: 14
CDR3nt: TGTGCCAGCAGGGACAGCCATAACTATGGCTACACCTTC; CDR3aa: CASRDSHNYGYTF; v_gene: TRBV25-1; d_gene: -; j_gene: TRBJ1-2; abundance: -; len: 13
CDR3nt: TGTGCCAGCAGCCTCTTGGGACAGAGTTCACCCCTCCACTTT; CDR3aa: CASSLLGQSSPLHF; v_gene: TRBV14; d_gene: TRBD1; j_gene: TRBJ1-6; abundance: -; len: 14
CDR3nt: TGTGCCAGCTCAGGACAGGGGAATTCACCCCTCCACTTT; CDR3aa: CASSGQGNSPLHF; v_gene: TRBV18; d_gene: TRBD1; j_gene: TRBJ1-6; abundance: -; len: 13
CDR3nt: TGTGCCAGCAGCCGGACAGGGGCTGAAGCTTTCTTT; CDR3aa: CASSRTGAEAFF; v_gene: TRBV12-3/TRBV12-4; d_gene: TRBD1; j_gene: TRBJ1-1; abundance: -; len: 12
CDR3nt: TGTGCCAGCAGCCCAGGACTAGCGGACACAGATACGCAGTATTTT; CDR3aa: CASSPGLADTDTQYF; v_gene: TRBV7-2; d_gene: TRBD2; j_gene: TRBJ2-3; abundance: once; len: 15
CDR3nt: TGTGCCAGTACGCCGACAGGGGGTATCTACGAGCAGTACTTC; CDR3aa: CASTPTGGIYEQYF; v_gene: TRBV19; d_gene: TRBD1; j_gene: TRBJ2-7; abundance: -; len: 14
CDR3nt: TGCGCCAGCAGCTTGGGGGCTAGCGGGAGGAAGGATGGTGAGCAGTTCTTC; CDR3aa: CASSLGASGRKDGEQFF; v_gene: TRBV5-1; d_gene: TRBD2; j_gene: TRBJ2-1; abundance: -; len: 17
CDR3nt: TGTGCCAGCGATCGCACAGGGAACTATGGCTACACCTTC; CDR3aa: CASDRTGNYGYTF; v_gene: TRBV28; d_gene: -; j_gene: TRBJ1-2; abundance: -; len: 13
CDR3nt: TGTGCCAGCAGTTTAGATCTCGGTCAGCCCCAGCATTTT; CDR3aa: CASSLDLGQPQHF; v_gene: TRBV12-3/TRBV12-4; d_gene: -; j_gene: TRBJ1-5; abundance: -; len: 13
CDR3nt: TGTGCCAGCAGCTTAGAGACAGGAAAACTTGAAGCTTTCTTT; CDR3aa: CASSLETGKLEAFF; v_gene: TRBV7-9; d_gene: -; j_gene: TRBJ1-1; abundance: -; len: 14
CDR3nt: TGTGCCAGCAGCGTGGGACAGGGGTACGAGCAGTACTTC; CDR3aa: CASSVGQGYEQYF; v_gene: TRBV7-2; d_gene: TRBD1; j_gene: TRBJ2-7; abundance: few; len: 13
CDR3nt: TGTGCCAGTAGTGGAGGACAGGGTCCCTACAATGAGCAGTTCTTC; CDR3aa: CASSGGQGPYNEQFF; v_gene: TRBV19; d_gene: TRBD1; j_gene: TRBJ2-1; abundance: -; len: 15
CDR3nt: TGCGCCAGCAGCCTATCGGGGGTGAACACCGGGGAGCTGTTTTTT; CDR3aa: CASSLSGVNTGELFF; v_gene: TRBV4-3; d_gene: -; j_gene: TRBJ2-2; abundance: -; len: 15
CDR3nt: TGTGCCAGCAGCGCGGGACTAGCGGGGACAGATACGCAGTATTTT; CDR3aa: CASSAGLAGTDTQYF; v_gene: TRBV7-2; d_gene: TRBD2; j_gene: TRBJ2-3; abundance: -; len: 15
CDR3nt: TGTGCCGGCAGTCGCTCGGGGGGCGACAATCAGCCCCAGCATTTT; CDR3aa: CAGSRSGGDNQPQHF; v_gene: TRBV6-5; d_gene: -; j_gene: TRBJ1-5; abundance: -; len: 15
CDR3nt: TGTGCCAGCAGAAATCCGGGACTAGCATACGAGCAGTACTTC; CDR3aa: CASRNPGLAYEQYF; v_gene: TRBV28; d_gene: TRBD2; j_gene: TRBJ2-7; abundance: -; len: 14
CDR3nt: TGTGCCACCAGTACCGACGGGAGCACTGAAGCTTTCTTT; CDR3aa: CATSTDGSTEAFF; v_gene: TRBV24-1; d_gene: -; j_gene: TRBJ1-1; abundance: few; len: 13
CDR3nt: TGCGCCAGCAGCTTGGTGCCAGATTACGAGCAGTACTTC; CDR3aa: CASSLVPDYEQYF; v_gene: TRBV5-1; d_gene: -; j_gene: TRBJ2-7; abundance: -; len: 13
CDR3nt: TGTGCCAGCAGCGTAAGCGGTAACACAGATACGCAGTATTTT; CDR3aa: CASSVSGNTDTQYF; v_gene: TRBV9; d_gene: -; j_gene: TRBJ2-3; abundance: -; len: 14
CDR3nt: TGTGCCAGCAGCCCCAGCCCCAGGGAGCAGTACTTC; CDR3aa: CASSPSPREQYF; v_gene: TRBV7-8; d_gene: -; j_gene: TRBJ2-7; abundance: -; len: 12
CDR3nt: TGTGCCAGCAGTTCCGGGGGTGCTGTTAGCAATCAGCCCCAGCATTTT; CDR3aa: CASSSGGAVSNQPQHF; v_gene: TRBV6-5; d_gene: -; j_gene: TRBJ1-5; abundance: once; len: 16
CDR3nt: TGTGCCAGCAGCCTAGAGACTTACGACTCTGGAAACACCATATATTTT; CDR3aa: CASSLETYDSGNTIYF; v_gene: TRBV3-1/TRBV3-2; d_gene: -; j_gene: TRBJ1-3; abundance: few; len: 16
CDR3nt: TGTGCCAGCAGCTTAGAGGGGTCTTATTCACCCCTCCACTTT; CDR3aa: CASSLEGSYSPLHF; v_gene: TRBV7-9; d_gene: -; j_gene: TRBJ1-6; abundance: -; len: 14
CDR3nt: TGTGCCAGCAGCGTAGTTGATGTGGTTCACGGCAGGGCAAGGACAGATACGCAGTATTTT; CDR3aa: CASSVVDVVHGRARTDTQYF; v_gene: TRBV9; d_gene: -; j_gene: TRBJ2-3; abundance: -; len: 20
CDR3nt: TGTGCCATCAGTGGGGCAGGGGGCTTCTATGGCTACACCTTC; CDR3aa: CAISGAGGFYGYTF; v_gene: TRBV10-3; d_gene: TRBD1; j_gene: TRBJ1-2; abundance: -; len: 14
CDR3nt: TGTGCCAGCAGCGTAGAAAGGGGTTATGGCTACACCTTC; CDR3aa: CASSVERGYGYTF; v_gene: TRBV9; d_gene: -; j_gene: TRBJ1-2; abundance: -; len: 13
CDR3nt: TGTGCCAGCAGAGTTTCAGGGGGCGTCAATTCACCCCTCCACTTT; CDR3aa: CASRVSGGVNSPLHF; v_gene: TRBV5-4; d_gene: TRBD1; j_gene: TRBJ1-6; abundance: -; len: 15
CDR3nt: TGTGCCAGCAGCCCCCCCCGGGCGGGAACCAGGGATACGCAGTATTTT; CDR3aa: CASSPPRAGTRDTQYF; v_gene: TRBV7-8; d_gene: -; j_gene: TRBJ2-3; abundance: -; len: 16
CDR3nt: TGTGCCAGCAGTGAATATTATACGCAGTATTTT; CDR3aa: CASSEYYTQYF; v_gene: TRBV2; d_gene: -; j_gene: TRBJ2-3; abundance: few; len: 11
CDR3nt: TGCGCCAGCAGCCAAGAGGCTAGCGGGGGCTACAATGAGCAGTTCTTC; CDR3aa: CASSQEASGGYNEQFF; v_gene: TRBV4-1; d_gene: TRBD2; j_gene: TRBJ2-1; abundance: few; len: 16
CDR3nt: TGTGCCAGTAGTATGACCGGGAGGGGAGGGGCAGATACGCAGTATTTT; CDR3aa: CASSMTGRGGADTQYF; v_gene: TRBV19; d_gene: TRBD2; j_gene: TRBJ2-3; abundance: -; len: 16
CDR3nt: TGTGCCAGCAGTTTGGGCAGGGGAGAGACCCAGTACTTC; CDR3aa: CASSLGRGETQYF; v_gene: TRBV27; d_gene: -; j_gene: TRBJ2-5; abundance: -; len: 13
CDR3nt: TGTGCCAGCAGTACCTCCGGGACTAACGGTAATTACGAGCAGTACTTC; CDR3aa: CASSTSGTNGNYEQYF; v_gene: TRBV27; d_gene: TRBD2; j_gene: TRBJ2-7; abundance: -; len: 16